This T cell receptor beta chain stems from a study of CD8 T cells in Susac syndrome. RNA, at roughly 0.5 to 1 ug, was reverse transcribed with random hexamers. MiXCR, run by TCRdb on the immunoSEQ multiplex PCR reads, gives a single entry per CDR3 protein. This sample has 150,000 to 200,000 distinct CDR3 sequences, with 80% to 95% found just once. The sequence was obtained from a human donor in good health. Sequencing was carried out using CD4+ T cells from PBMCs.

CDR3 in DNA: TGTGCCAGCAGAGTGGACAGGGTGATCTATGGCTACACCTTC. Protein sequence: CASRVDRVIYGYTF. The rearrangement uses TRBV28 and TRBJ1-2; 8 bases are a match to TRBD1. The CDR3 runs to 14 residues. Trimming at V came to 6 bases and at J to 4 bases, leaving 7 bases not matched to a gene. Germline-derived CDR1 and CDR2 are MDHEN and SYDVKM.